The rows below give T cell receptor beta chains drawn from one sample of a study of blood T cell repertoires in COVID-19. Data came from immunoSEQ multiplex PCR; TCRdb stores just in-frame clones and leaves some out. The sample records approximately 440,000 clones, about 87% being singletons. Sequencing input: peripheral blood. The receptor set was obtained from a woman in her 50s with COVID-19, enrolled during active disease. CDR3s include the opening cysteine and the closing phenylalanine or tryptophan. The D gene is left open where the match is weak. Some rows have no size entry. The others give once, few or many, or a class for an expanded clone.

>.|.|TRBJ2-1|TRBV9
TGTGCCAGCAGCGTACGCGGGTTTTCCTACAATGAGCAGTTCTTC
CASSVRGFSYNEQFF
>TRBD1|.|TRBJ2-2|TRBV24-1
TGTGCCACCTCCTCCACCAGGGGGTGGGGCACCGGGGAGCTGTTTTTT
CATSSTRGWGTGELFF
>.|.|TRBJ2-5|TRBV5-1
TGCGCCCGCAGGGGGGGGGAGACCCAGTACTTC
CARRGGETQYF
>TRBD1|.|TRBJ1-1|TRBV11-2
TGTGCCAGCCGGACAGGCCTCACTGAAGCTTTCTTT
CASRTGLTEAFF
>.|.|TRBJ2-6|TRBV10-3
TGTGCCATCATGGCAGGCTCTGGGGCCAACGTCCTGACTTTC
CAIMAGSGANVLTF
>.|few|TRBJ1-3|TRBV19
TGTGCCAGTAGTTCAACAGGTGGAAACACCATATATTTT
CASSSTGGNTIYF
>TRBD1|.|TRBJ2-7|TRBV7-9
TGTGCCAGCAGTTACAGGGGCTACGAGCAGTACTTC
CASSYRGYEQYF
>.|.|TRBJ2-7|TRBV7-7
TGTGCCAGCAGCTTAGACCCTCGGAGGGGATCCTACGAGCAGTACTTC
CASSLDPRRGSYEQYF
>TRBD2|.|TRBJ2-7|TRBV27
TGTGCCAGCAGTCCGTGGGGACTACCCTACGAGCAGTACTTC
CASSPWGLPYEQYF
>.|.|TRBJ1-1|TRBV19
TGTGCCAGTAGTCCGTGGGCAGTCGGCGGGGACACTGAAGCTTTCTTT
CASSPWAVGGDTEAFF
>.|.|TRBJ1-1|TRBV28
TGTGCCGGTAGGGGCCGGGCGGCTGGTACTGAAGCTTTCTTT
CAGRGRAAGTEAFF
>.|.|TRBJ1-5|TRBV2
TGTGCCAGCAGAAACAGCCCAAATCAGCCCCAGCATTTT
CASRNSPNQPQHF
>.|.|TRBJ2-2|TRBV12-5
TGTGCTAGTGGTTTGGCTACTGGTCGGGTTTCCGGGGAGCTGTTTTTT
CASGLATGRVSGELFF
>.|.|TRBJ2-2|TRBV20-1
TGCAGTGCTAGTGGTAGGCCCCGGTATGGGGGGAAATATAACACCGGGGAGCTGTTTTTT
CSASGRPRYGGKYNTGELFF
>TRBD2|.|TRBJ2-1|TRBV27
TGTGCCAGCAGTTCGCAATTTACTAGCGGGGGGCGGAATGAGCAGTTCTTC
CASSSQFTSGGRNEQFF
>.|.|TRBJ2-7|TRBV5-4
TGTGCCAGCAGCTTGGTCAGGGTTTGCGAGCAGTACTTC
CASSLVRVCEQYF
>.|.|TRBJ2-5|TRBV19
TGTGCCAGTAGTAAATATTTTGGGGGGTTAGAGACCCAGTACTTC
CASSKYFGGLETQYF
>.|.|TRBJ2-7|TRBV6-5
TGTGCCAGCAGTTACTCGAGAGGTCCGGGTGAGCAGTACTTC
CASSYSRGPGEQYF
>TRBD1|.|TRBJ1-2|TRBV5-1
TGCGCCAGCAGTAGGGGGCGCGGGATCTATGGCTACACCTTC
CASSRGRGIYGYTF
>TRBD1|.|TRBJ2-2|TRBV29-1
TGCAGCGTAACCGGGACAGTCAACACCGGGGAGCTGTTTTTT
CSVTGTVNTGELFF
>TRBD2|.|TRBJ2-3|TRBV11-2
TGTGCCAGCAGCTTAGAGGGAGCGGGGTACCCTACAGATACGCAGTATTTT
CASSLEGAGYPTDTQYF
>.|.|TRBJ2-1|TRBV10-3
TGTGCCATCACGGACAGCCCTGGGAATGAGCAGTTCTTC
CAITDSPGNEQFF
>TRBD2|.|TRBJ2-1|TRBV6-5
TGTGCCAGCATCGGACTAGCCTTTGACAATGAGCAGTTCTTC
CASIGLAFDNEQFF
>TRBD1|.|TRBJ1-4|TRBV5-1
TGCGCCAGCAGCTCGGGACAGGGGAATGAAAAACTGTTTTTT
CASSSGQGNEKLFF
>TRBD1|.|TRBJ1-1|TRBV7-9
TGTGCCAGCAGCGGCGGGACAGTGAACACTGAAGCTTTCTTT
CASSGGTVNTEAFF
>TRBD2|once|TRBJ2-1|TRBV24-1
TGTGCCACCAGTGATTTGGGCGGGGGGAGCTCCTACAATGAGCAGTTCTTC
CATSDLGGGSSYNEQFF
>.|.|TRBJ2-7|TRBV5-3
TGTGCCAGAAGTCCCCGCGGACAGCTGATTTACGAGCAGTACTTC
CARSPRGQLIYEQYF
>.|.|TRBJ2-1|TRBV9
TGTGCCAGCAGCGTTATGGGGCAGTGGAATGAGCAGTTCTTC
CASSVMGQWNEQFF
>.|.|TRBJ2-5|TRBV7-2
TGTGCCAGCAGCTTAGCAACAGGGCTCTTCGAGACCCAGTACTTC
CASSLATGLFETQYF
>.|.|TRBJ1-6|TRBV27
TGTGCCAGCAGTTTATCCAGGACAGTACCGAGATCACCCCTCCACTTT
CASSLSRTVPRSPLHF
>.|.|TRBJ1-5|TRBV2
TGTGCCAGCAGTGCGGACATCAATCAGCCCCAGCATTTT
CASSADINQPQHF
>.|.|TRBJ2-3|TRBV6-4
TGTGCCAGCAGTGTGGGCAGGGGAACAGATACGCAGTATTTT
CASSVGRGTDTQYF
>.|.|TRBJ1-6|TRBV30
TGTGCCTGGAGACTCCCCTACGGGGGGGGAGGTTTGGGTTCACCCCTCCACTTT
CAWRLPYGGGGLGSPLHF
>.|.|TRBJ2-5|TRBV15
TGTGCCACCAGCAGAGGTTCAGGGGAGGGCCAAGAGACCCAGTACTTC
CATSRGSGEGQETQYF
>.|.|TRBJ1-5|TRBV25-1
TGTGCCAGCAGTTTGGGGGCAGGTCAGCCCCAGCATTTT
CASSLGAGQPQHF
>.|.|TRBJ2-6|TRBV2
TGTGCCAGCAGTGTCGAAGAGGCTGGGGCCAACGTCCTGACTTTC
CASSVEEAGANVLTF
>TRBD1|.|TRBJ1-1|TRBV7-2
TGTGCCAGCAGCCCGGACAGGGCGAACACTGAAGCTTTCTTT
CASSPDRANTEAFF
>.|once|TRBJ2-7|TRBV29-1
TGCAGCGTTGAAGATCCAGGGATCTCCTACGAGCAGTACTTC
CSVEDPGISYEQYF
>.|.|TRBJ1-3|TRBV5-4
TGTGCCAGCAGCCAGGGGCCCGGGACGGCGAGCTCTGGAAACACCATATATTTT
CASSQGPGTASSGNTIYF
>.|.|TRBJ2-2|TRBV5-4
TGTGCCAGCAGCTTAGACTCCTTCACCGGGGAGCTGTTTTTT
CASSLDSFTGELFF
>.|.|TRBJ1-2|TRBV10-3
TGTGCCATCAGTGAGATACGGAGAGAAACCAACTATGGCTACACCTTC
CAISEIRRETNYGYTF
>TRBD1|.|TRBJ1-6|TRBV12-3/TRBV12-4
TGTGCCAGCGGACAGGGTGATTCACCCCTCCACTTT
CASGQGDSPLHF
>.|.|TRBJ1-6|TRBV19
TGTGCCAGTAGTGATTTAGGAGGTTCACCCCTCCACTTT
CASSDLGGSPLHF
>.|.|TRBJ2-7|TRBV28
TGTGCCAGCAGCCCCCCCGGTAGTGGGAGAGAGCAGTACTTC
CASSPPGSGREQYF
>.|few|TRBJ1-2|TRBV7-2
TGTGCCAGCAGCTTATCTCTCGGAGGTAACTATGGCTACACCTTC
CASSLSLGGNYGYTF
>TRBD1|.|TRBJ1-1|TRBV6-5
TGTGCCAGCAGCCATAGGACAGGGGTCACTGAAGCTTTCTTT
CASSHRTGVTEAFF
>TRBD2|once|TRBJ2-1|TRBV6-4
TGTGCCAGCAGCGCTCTAGCGGGGGGCGGTGAGCAGTTCTTC
CASSALAGGGEQFF
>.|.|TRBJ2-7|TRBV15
TGTGCCACCAGCAGAGACGCGGTGGCTAGCGAGCAGTACTTC
CATSRDAVASEQYF
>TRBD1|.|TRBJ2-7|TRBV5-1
TGCGCCAGCAGCTTGCTGACAGGGGGCCCCTACGAGCAGTACTTC
CASSLLTGGPYEQYF
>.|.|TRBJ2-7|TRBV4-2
TGTGCCAGCACCACGAACTTTGGGGGGAGCGACGAGCAGTACTTC
CASTTNFGGSDEQYF
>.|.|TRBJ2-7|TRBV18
TGTGCCAGCTCACCAGTCACGACAGCCACCTACGAGCAGTACTTC
CASSPVTTATYEQYF
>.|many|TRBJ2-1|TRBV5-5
TGTGCCAGCAGCTATAGAGTGAACAATGAGCAGTTCTTC
CASSYRVNNEQFF
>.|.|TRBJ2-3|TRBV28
TGTGCCAGCAGTTTATCCCTAAATTCAGATACGCAGTATTTT
CASSLSLNSDTQYF
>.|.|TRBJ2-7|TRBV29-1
TGCAGCGCTCTAGGGGGGGGCCGGATCCCCTACGAGCAGTACTTC
CSALGGGRIPYEQYF
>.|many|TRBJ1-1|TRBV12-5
TGTGCTAGTGGTTTGGAGCCGGGATCCGAAGCTTTCTTT
CASGLEPGSEAFF
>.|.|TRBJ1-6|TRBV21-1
TGTGCCAGCAGCAATGAACCGGGGAACAATTCACCCCTCCACTTT
CASSNEPGNNSPLHF
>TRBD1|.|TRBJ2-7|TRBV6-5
TGTGCCAGCAGTTATTCCGGGACAGGGGGAAGCGAGCAGTACTTC
CASSYSGTGGSEQYF
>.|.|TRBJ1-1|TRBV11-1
TGTGCCAGCACACGGGGGGGTGCGGTTGAAGCTTTCTTT
CASTRGGAVEAFF
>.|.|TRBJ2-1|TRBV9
TGTGCCAGCAGCGAGAGAGCAGGGGACAATGAGCAGTTCTTC
CASSERAGDNEQFF
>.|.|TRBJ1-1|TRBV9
TGTGCCAGCAGCGTAGAGCCCCCGGGGGGGATGAACACTGAAGCTTTCTTT
CASSVEPPGGMNTEAFF